This TCR beta chain was profiled in a study of human T cells and chemical hapten exposure. Study as a whole: The study traced per-sample TCR yield variation mainly to small differences in pooled library volumes.

Separate cDNA molecules received unique molecular identifiers, which the library attached to them. In the original workflow: The number of TCRs in each sample had a median of approximately 95,000 and spanned about 23,224 to 700,000. TCRdb analysed the RACE reads with MiXCR anew, one entry per CDR3 protein. Clone size and V and J calls follow TCRdb, not the original study. In the table there are around 130,000 distinct CDR3 sequences, roughly 9.5% of which are singletons. The CDR3 sequence is 16 residues long. CDR1 is MGHRA and CDR2 is YSYEKL in the germline V gene. V gave up 0 bases and J gave up 1 base, with 7 bases separating them. Stated time point: healthy volunteer bleed at 2 weeks. Unfractionated whole blood yielded total RNA. Points from the study as a whole: DPC sensitization produced no change in TCRs with frequency above 1 in 1000.

This clonotype was counted between two and nine times. Its specificity is not known. Sequences were obtained from whole blood. This TCR came from a male donor in good health. Some clones in this sample may be carry-over from other donors' samples. The rearrangement joins TRBV4-1 to TRBJ2-6; the D is unclear. CDR3 amino acids: CASSQDMASGANVLTF. CDR3 sequence (DNA): TGCGCCAGCAGCCAAGATATGGCGTCTGGGGCCAACGTCCTGACTTTC.